Below, 24 T cell receptor beta chains from the same sample are listed, as sequenced in a study of Ad26.COV2.S vaccination and SARS-CoV-2 variants. Treatment meaning: about 20 received Ad26.COV2.S at low or high dose, single or two shots; several received placebo; per-sample allocation not given. Samples were taken on day 63 after the first vaccine or placebo injection. Sequenced by immunoSEQ multiplex PCR; TCRdb stores in-frame clones only, minus some. In the table there are about 350,000 clones, around 89% of which are singletons. The material sequenced was peripheral blood, taken in a trial of Ad26.COV2.S vaccine versus placebo. All receptors come from a person between 18 and 65 years old who received the Ad26.COV2.S COVID-19 vaccine or a placebo.

The V gene is TRBV7-8, the J gene TRBJ2-7; D is uncertain. Trimming took off 0 bases at V and 3 bases at J, with 12 bases between the two ends. The germline V gene encodes CDR1 SGHVS and CDR2 FQNEAQ. The CDR3 length is 15 residues. CDR3 nucleotides: TGTGCCAGCAGCTTAGCGAGAGACAAACTCTACGAGCAGTACTTC. It translates to CASSLARDKLYEQYF.

The rearrangement joins TRBV6-5 to TRBJ1-6, with 9 bases matching TRBD1. The V segment lost 2 bases and the J segment 10 bases; nucleotides outside the gene matches: 6. This CDR3 is 15 amino acids long. CDR1 is MNHEY, CDR2 SVGAGI, per germline. The CDR3 DNA is TGTGCCAGCAGTTACCGATCGACAGGGGGGTCACCCCTCCACTTT. This codes for CASSYRSTGGSPLHF.

The chain is built from TRBV12-3 or TRBV12-4 and TRBJ1-4, with D tentatively TRBD1 (5 bases). V lost 5 bases, J lost 5 bases, and 9 bases lay in between. This CDR3 contains 13 residues. CDR3 nucleotide sequence: TGTGCCAGCAGTGAGGGACGGAATGAAAAACTGTTTTTT. Protein sequence: CASSEGRNEKLFF.

The rearrangement links TRBV27 to TRBJ1-4; possible D gene TRBD1, 5 bases. This CDR3 contains 13 residues. With 6 bases removed from V and 6 bases from J, the gap between germline ends came to 11 bases. Germline assignment: CDR1 MNHEY and CDR2 SMNVEV (reference sequence). CDR3 sequence reads: CASRGDGDEKLFF. The CDR3 nucleotides are TGTGCCAGCAGGGGGGACGGGGATGAAAAACTGTTTTTT.

This rearrangement joins TRBV5-1 to TRBJ1-2, with unresolved D. Per germline, CDR1 SGHRS and CDR2 YFSETQ. V was clipped by 4 bases and J by 4 bases, with 5 bases between them. This CDR3 spans 11 amino acids. For the CDR3, the DNA is TGCGCCAGCAGCCCCCCCTATGGCTACACCTTC. This translates into CASSPPYGYTF.

The genes are TRBV29-1 and TRBJ1-2; D is possibly TRBD1 (6 bases). The CDR3 runs to 15 residues. Germline CDR1 is SQVTM and CDR2 is ANQGSEA. V was pared by 3 bases and J by 5 bases, with 19 bases between. CDR3 region: CSVDWGNRVPYGYTF. The CDR3 coding sequence is TGCAGCGTTGATTGGGGAAACAGGGTTCCATATGGCTACACCTTC.

This chain joins TRBV19 and TRBJ2-1, with 9 bases identical to TRBD1. The CDR3 sequence is 15 residues long. Germline CDR1 and CDR2: LNHDA and SQIVND (reference sequence). Trimming removed 2 bases from V and 5 bases from J; junction bases left unmatched: 4. In DNA form, the CDR3 reads TGTGCCAGTAGTATAAGGGGACAGGGAAACAATGAGCAGTTCTTC. Translated, it gives CASSIRGQGNNEQFF.

The chain carries TRBV4-1 and TRBJ2-7; D ambiguous. V was clipped by 1 base and J by 4 bases, with 11 bases between them. CDR1 and CDR2 (germline): MGHRA, YSYEKL. CDR3 length: 14 amino acids. In DNA, the CDR3 is TGCGCCAGCAGCCAAGCACAGAACCCTTACGAGCAGTACTTC. It is translated as CASSQAQNPYEQYF.

This clone is a singleton in its sample. The chain employs TRBV6-6 and TRBJ1-4; no clear D. The V gene lost 4 bases and the J gene lost 2 bases, with 11 bases spanning the gap. The germline gives CDR1 MNHNY, CDR2 SVGAGI (reference sequence). CDR3 length equals 15 residues. The CDR3 DNA sequence: TGTGCCAGCAGTTCGCAGGTTTCGACTAATGAAAAACTGTTTTTT. Amino acids: CASSSQVSTNEKLFF.

The V and J genes are TRBV28 and TRBJ1-5; the D gene is possibly TRBD1 (5 bases). V was cut by 5 bases and J by 9 bases, with 17 bases left in between. The length of the CDR3 is 14 residues. Germline V gene data show CDR1 as MDHEN and CDR2 as SYDVKM. CDR3 coding DNA: TGTGCCAGCAGTCCGCCGGGAGGGGCCAGGCCCCAGCATTTT. It yields the protein CASSPPGGARPQHF.

The V and J genes are TRBV7-2 and TRBJ2-1; TRBD2 might be the D (6 bases). V was shortened by 3 bases and J by 6 bases, with 21 bases between the two germline ends. The CDR3 totals 17 residues. In germline, CDR1 is SGHTA, CDR2 FQGNSA. For the CDR3, the DNA is TGTGCCAGCAGCTTTAGGGGACCGGCGGCGGGATTCAATGAGCAGTTCTTC. Protein sequence: CASSFRGPAAGFNEQFF. Combining the CDR3 with reference TRBV7-2 and TRBJ2-1 gives the whole variable domain GAGVSQSPSNKVTEKGKDVELRCDPISGHTALYWYRQSLGQGLEFLIYFQGNSAPDKSGLPSDRFSAERTGGSVSTLTIQRTQQEDSAVYLCASSFRGPAAGFNEQFFGPGTRLTVL.

CDR3 DNA sequence: TGTGCCAGTAGTACCGGGACAGGGATGAACACTGAAGCTTTCTTT. Translating gives CASSTGTGMNTEAFF. The chain couples TRBV19 to TRBJ1-1; 9 bases fit TRBD1. V lost 4 bases, J lost 0 bases, and 3 bases stayed unmatched. This CDR3 comprises 15 residues. Germline CDR1 is LNHDA and CDR2 is SQIVND (reference sequence). The full variable domain, completed using reference TRBV19 and TRBJ1-1, is DGGITQSPKYLFRKEGQNVTLSCEQNLNHDAMYWYRQDPGQGLRLIYYSQIVNDFQKGDIAEGYSVSREKKESFPLTVTSAQKNPTAFYLCASSTGTGMNTEAFFGQGTRLTVV.

This rearrangement joins TRBV6-4 to TRBJ1-4; D is perhaps TRBD1 (6 bases). V lost 6 bases to trimming and J lost 7 bases, with 21 bases between them. The CDR3 has 16 residues. CDR1 and CDR2 (germline): MRHNA, SNTAGT. DNA of the CDR3: TGTGCCAGCAGAATCCGGAACGGGGGCGTTGTTGAAAAACTGTTTTTT. Its translation: CASRIRNGGVVEKLFF.

The chain has TRBV3-1 (or the pseudogene TRBV3-2) and TRBJ2-7; D possibly corresponds to TRBD1 (6 bases). CDR3 size: 15 residues. Germline V gene data show CDR1 as LGHDT and CDR2 as YNNKEL (reference sequence). Trimming took 4 bases from V and 0 from J, leaving 13 bases between them. The CDR3 coding sequence is TGTGCCAGCAGCCCGAAGGTGGACAGCTCCTACGAGCAGTACTTC. This codes for CASSPKVDSSYEQYF.

This clone has only one observation. CDR3 residues: CASSFLDRTGRNGYTF. In DNA form, the CDR3 reads TGTGCCAGCAGCTTTTTGGACAGGACTGGGCGGAATGGCTACACCTTC. V gene TRBV5-6 combines with J gene TRBJ1-2; TRBD1 matches 7 bases. Germline CDR1 is SGHDT and CDR2 is YYEEEE. The CDR3 is 16 residues long. Trimming took 2 bases from V and 6 from J; bases not matched to a gene: 13.

This clone has only a few counts. V is TRBV15 and J is TRBJ2-7; 8 positions match TRBD1. Trimming removed 1 base from V and 1 base from J; junction bases left unmatched: 6. The CDR3 has 16 amino acids. Germline values: CDR1 LNHNV, CDR2 YYDKDF (reference sequence). The CDR3 coding sequence is TGTGCCACCAGCAGAGGGGGACAGGCAATTTCCTACGAGCAGTACTTC. The encoded protein is CATSRGGQAISYEQYF.

This chain joins TRBV3-1 (or the pseudogene TRBV3-2) and TRBJ2-1, with 10 bases identical to TRBD2. Germline CDR1 reads LGHDT; CDR2 reads YNNKEL (reference sequence). CDR3 length equals 13 residues. Trimming removed 7 bases from V and 7 bases from J; junction bases left unmatched: 4. The CDR3 region has the DNA TGTGCCAGCAAACTAGCGGGAAGGAATGAGCAGTTCTTC. Its translation is CASKLAGRNEQFF.

This chain links TRBV7-9 with TRBJ2-1; D perhaps matches TRBD2 (5 bases). CDR1 SEHNR and CDR2 FQNEAQ come from the germline V gene (reference sequence). Trimming pared 3 bases from V and 3 bases from J, leaving 12 bases between. The CDR3 spans 15 residues. For the CDR3, the DNA is TGTGCCAGCAGCTTTGCCGTTGGAGGCTACAATGAGCAGTTCTTC. The encoded protein is CASSFAVGGYNEQFF.

The chain carries TRBV19 and TRBJ1-1; D unresolved. The V gene's germline CDR1 is LNHDA and CDR2 SQIVND (reference sequence). This CDR3 region has 14 residues. V lost 4 bases to trimming and J lost 1 base, with 10 bases between them. The CDR3 reads CASSRTFGNTEAFF. The CDR3 DNA reads as TGTGCCAGTAGTAGGACCTTTGGGAACACTGAAGCTTTCTTT.

The genes are TRBV4-2 and TRBJ2-5; unclear D gene. Trimming took 0 bases from V and 4 from J, leaving 6 bases between them. The germline V gene encodes CDR1 LGHNA and CDR2 YNFKEQ. The CDR3 loop spans 13 amino acids. The CDR3 bases are TGTGCCAGCAGCCAAGATAAAGGAGAGACCCAGTACTTC. Amino acid sequence: CASSQDKGETQYF.

The rearrangement joins TRBV7-9 to TRBJ2-1, with TRBD1 matching 7 bases. Germline lookup yields CDR1 SEHNR and CDR2 FQNEAQ (reference sequence). CDR3 length: 14 residues. V lost 5 bases and J lost 5; bases outside the gene matches: 6. The CDR3 is CASSTSGTDNEQFF. The DNA of the CDR3 is TGTGCCAGCAGCACCTCCGGGACAGACAATGAGCAGTTCTTC.

Details on this clone: Other DNA sequences in the sample encode the same CDR3. The V gene is TRBV3-1 (or the pseudogene TRBV3-2), the J gene TRBJ1-5; no clear D gene. From germline, CDR1 is LGHDT and CDR2 YNNKEL (reference sequence). The CDR3 covers 13 residues. V lost 1 base and J lost 5, with 6 bases in between. The CDR3 protein is CASSQGPDQPQHF. Here the CDR3 DNA reads TGTGCCAGCAGCCAAGGGCCCGATCAGCCCCAGCATTTT.

The V call is TRBV18, the J call TRBJ2-1; 7 bases map to TRBD2. Trimming cost V 5 bases and J 13 bases; bases outside gene matches: 8. Germline V gene lookup returns CDR1 KGHSH and CDR2 LQKENI. This CDR3 contains 12 residues. The CDR3 is CASSARGGNQFF. In nucleotides, the CDR3 is TGTGCCAGCTCAGCGAGGGGAGGGAACCAGTTCTTC.

The J gene is TRBJ2-1, the V gene TRBV28; a weak D match, TRBD1 (6 bases). Trimming shortened V by 1 base and J by 0 bases, and 22 bases separated the two germline ends. CDR1 and CDR2 from the germline V gene are MDHEN and SYDVKM. This CDR3 spans 20 amino acids. CDR3 sequence: CASSLFAEGVRTSSYNEQFF. In DNA form, the CDR3 reads TGTGCCAGCAGTTTATTCGCCGAGGGGGTGCGGACAAGCTCCTACAATGAGCAGTTCTTC.